This TCR beta chain was documented in a study of cytomegalovirus exposure and HLA in healthy donors. In germline, CDR1 is SEHNR, CDR2 FQNEAQ (reference sequence). The CDR3 extends over 12 amino acids. Trimming pared 1 base from V and 8 bases from J, leaving 8 bases between. In regard to this clone: What it binds is not known.

Study results and caveats: 87-base-pair reads could not separate some V segments, including TRBV6-2 and TRBV6-3.

With 60 Vbeta and 13 Jbeta primers, the PCR was carried out. Generated by immunoSEQ multiplex PCR, the TCRdb table keeps only in-frame clones and is missing some. The sample holds more than 90,000 clones; 60% to 80% are singletons and the top ten take around 5%. The chain joins TRBV7-9 to TRBJ1-2; D is ambiguous. The clonotype originates from a man aged 50-59 years in good health and CMV-seropositive. The sequenced sample was PBMCs. CDR3 sequence (DNA): TGTGCCAGCAGCTTAGGGGCTAAGGGCTACACCTTC. Translation gives CASSLGAKGYTF.